Listed here is a single T cell receptor beta chain. The repertoire was sequenced with immunoSEQ multiplex PCR; TCRdb's copy has only in-frame clones and lacks some. The sample lists fewer than 80,000 clones, 90% to 95% seen once, with around 0.27% in the top ten. This sample is part of a study of T cell changes during pregnancy in multiple sclerosis. The germline V gene encodes CDR1 ENHRY and CDR2 SYGVKD. V lost 3 bases, J lost 7 bases, and 7 bases stayed unmatched. The CDR3 sequence is 15 residues long. The rearrangement links TRBV10-3 to TRBJ2-7; TRBD1 matches 12 bases. The receptor was isolated from a female donor in good health, enrolled as a control in a pregnancy study. The specimen comprised CD4+ T cells from peripheral blood mononuclear cells, sampled in the third trimester of pregnancy. CDR3 coding DNA: TGTGCCATCAGTGAACCCGGGACAGGGGGCAGGGAGCAGTACTTC. Translating gives CAISEPGTGGREQYF.